A single sample is the source of the 3 T cell receptor beta chains below, sequenced in a study of T-cell memory formation after mild COVID-19. TCRdb itself ran the 5' RACE reads through MiXCR, one entry per CDR3 protein. This table holds more than 400,000 distinct CDR3 sequences, about 20% found once. Sequencing was done on a sample of PBMCs or a T cell subset sorted from them (not recorded which). The receptor source for this set is an adult woman who had mild COVID-19 (a few samples of this study predate the infection). Cell type and time point are not known.

The chain links TRBV4-1 to TRBJ1-2, with a weak D call TRBD1 (6 bases). This CDR3 has 16 amino acids. V lost 0 bases and J lost 8, with 19 bases in between. Germline lookup yields CDR1 MGHRA and CDR2 YSYEKL. Here the CDR3 reads CASSQDPGGRSPGYTF. CDR3 nucleotides: TGCGCCAGCAGCCAAGATCCGGGGGGCCGGAGTCCCGGCTACACCTTC.

The chain employs TRBV20-1 and TRBJ2-1; TRBD2 aligns across 7 bases. CDR1 and CDR2 from the germline V gene are DFQATT and SNEGSKA (reference sequence). Trimming removed 2 bases from V and 1 base from J; junction bases left unmatched: 11. This CDR3 comprises 17 residues. The CDR3 is CSARNPGQRDSYNEQFF. The DNA of the CDR3 is TGCAGTGCTAGAAACCCCGGGCAGCGGGATTCCTACAATGAGCAGTTCTTC.

This clonotype was seen many times. The CDR3 sequence: CASSQWDRRGRGYEQYF. CDR3 in DNA: TGTGCCAGCAGCCAATGGGACAGGAGGGGAAGAGGGTACGAGCAGTACTTC. The V gene is TRBV3-1, the J gene TRBJ2-7; 8 nucleotides match TRBD1. Germline trimming cut 2 bases from V and 4 bases from J; bases unmatched to any gene: 13. This CDR3 spans 17 amino acids. Germline lookup yields CDR1 LGHDT and CDR2 YNNKEL (reference sequence).